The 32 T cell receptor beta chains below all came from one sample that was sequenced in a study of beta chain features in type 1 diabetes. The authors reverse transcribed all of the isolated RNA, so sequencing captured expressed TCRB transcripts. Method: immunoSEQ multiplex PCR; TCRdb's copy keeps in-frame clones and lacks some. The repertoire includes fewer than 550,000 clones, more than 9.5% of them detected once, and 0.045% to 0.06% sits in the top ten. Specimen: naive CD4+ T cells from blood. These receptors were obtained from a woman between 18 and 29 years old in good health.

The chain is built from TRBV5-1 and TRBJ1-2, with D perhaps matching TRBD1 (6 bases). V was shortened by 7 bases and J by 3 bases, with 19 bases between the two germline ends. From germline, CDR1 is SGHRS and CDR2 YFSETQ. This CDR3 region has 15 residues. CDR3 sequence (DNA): TGCGCCAGCCGACAGGCGGTGACTAGCGACTATGGCTACACCTTC. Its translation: CASRQAVTSDYGYTF.

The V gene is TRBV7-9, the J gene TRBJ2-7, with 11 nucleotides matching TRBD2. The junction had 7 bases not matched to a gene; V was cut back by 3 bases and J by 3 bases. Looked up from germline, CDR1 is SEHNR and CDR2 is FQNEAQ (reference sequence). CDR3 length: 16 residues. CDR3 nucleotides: TGTGCCAGCAGCTTGGTAGCGGGAGGGAAAGTCTACGAGCAGTACTTC. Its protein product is CASSLVAGGKVYEQYF.

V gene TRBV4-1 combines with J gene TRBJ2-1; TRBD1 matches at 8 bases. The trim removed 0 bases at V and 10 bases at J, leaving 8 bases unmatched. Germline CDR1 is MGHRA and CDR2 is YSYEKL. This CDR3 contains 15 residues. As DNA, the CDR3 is TGCGCCAGCAGCCAAGATCCCGGACAGGGCCTGGAGCAGTTCTTC. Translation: CASSQDPGQGLEQFF.

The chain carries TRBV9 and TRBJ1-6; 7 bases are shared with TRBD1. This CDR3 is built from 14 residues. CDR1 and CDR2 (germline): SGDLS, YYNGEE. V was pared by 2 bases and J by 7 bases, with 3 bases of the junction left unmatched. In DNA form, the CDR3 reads TGTGCCAGCAGCGTCGGACAGGTCAATTCACCCCTCCACTTT. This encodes CASSVGQVNSPLHF.

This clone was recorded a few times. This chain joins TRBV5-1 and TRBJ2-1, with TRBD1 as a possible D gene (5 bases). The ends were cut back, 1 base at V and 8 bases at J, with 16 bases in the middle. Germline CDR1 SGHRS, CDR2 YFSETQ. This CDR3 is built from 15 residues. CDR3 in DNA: TGCGCCAGCAGCTTGCCAAAAGGGGCGCGCGATGAGCAGTTCTTC. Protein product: CASSLPKGARDEQFF.

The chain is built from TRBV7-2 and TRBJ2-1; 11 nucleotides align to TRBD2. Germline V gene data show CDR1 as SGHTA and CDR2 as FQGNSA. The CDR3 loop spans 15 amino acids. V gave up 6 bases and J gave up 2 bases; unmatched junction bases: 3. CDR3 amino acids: CASRTTSGTYNEQFF. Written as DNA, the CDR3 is TGTGCCAGCAGAACGACTAGCGGGACCTACAATGAGCAGTTCTTC.

This CDR3 reads CASSAGPSSYNEQFF. The DNA for the CDR3 is TGTGCCAGCAGCGCCGGACCGAGCTCCTACAATGAGCAGTTCTTC. The rearrangement links TRBV7-7 to TRBJ2-1, with D uncertain. With 5 bases removed from V and 0 bases from J, the gap between germline ends came to 11 bases. The CDR3 is made up of 15 amino acids. Germline lookup yields CDR1 SSHAT and CDR2 FNYEAQ (reference sequence).

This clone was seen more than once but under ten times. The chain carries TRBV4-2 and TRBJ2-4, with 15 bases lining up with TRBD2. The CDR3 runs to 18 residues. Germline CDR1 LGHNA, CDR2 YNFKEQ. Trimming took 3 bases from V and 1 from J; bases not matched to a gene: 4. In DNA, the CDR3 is TGTGCCAGCAGCCAGGGACTAGCGGGGGGATGGGCCAAAAACATTCAGTACTTC. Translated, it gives CASSQGLAGGWAKNIQYF.

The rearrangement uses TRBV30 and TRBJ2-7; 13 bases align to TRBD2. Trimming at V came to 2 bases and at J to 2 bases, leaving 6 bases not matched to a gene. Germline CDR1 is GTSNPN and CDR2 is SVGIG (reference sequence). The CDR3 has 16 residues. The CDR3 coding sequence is TGTGCCTGGAGTCGCAGGGGACTAGCGGGAACCTACGAGCAGTACTTC. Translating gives CAWSRRGLAGTYEQYF.

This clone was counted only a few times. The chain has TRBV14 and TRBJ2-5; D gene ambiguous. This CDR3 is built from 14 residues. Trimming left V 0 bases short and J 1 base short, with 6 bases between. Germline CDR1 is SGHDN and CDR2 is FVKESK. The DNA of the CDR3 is TGTGCCAGCAGCCAAGAAACAGCCCAAGAGACCCAGTACTTC. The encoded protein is CASSQETAQETQYF.

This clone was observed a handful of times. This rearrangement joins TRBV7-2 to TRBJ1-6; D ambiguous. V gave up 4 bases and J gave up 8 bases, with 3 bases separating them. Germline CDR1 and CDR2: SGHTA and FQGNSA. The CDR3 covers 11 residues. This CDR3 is CASSSDSPLHF. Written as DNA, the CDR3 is TGTGCCAGCAGCTCCGATTCACCCCTCCACTTT.

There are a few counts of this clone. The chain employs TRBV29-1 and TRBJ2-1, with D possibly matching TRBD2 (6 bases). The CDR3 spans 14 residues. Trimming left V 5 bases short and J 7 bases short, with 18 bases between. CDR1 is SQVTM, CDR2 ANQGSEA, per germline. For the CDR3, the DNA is TGCAGCGTTCGCGGCAGGGCGGGGAGGAATGAGCAGTTCTTC. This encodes CSVRGRAGRNEQFF.

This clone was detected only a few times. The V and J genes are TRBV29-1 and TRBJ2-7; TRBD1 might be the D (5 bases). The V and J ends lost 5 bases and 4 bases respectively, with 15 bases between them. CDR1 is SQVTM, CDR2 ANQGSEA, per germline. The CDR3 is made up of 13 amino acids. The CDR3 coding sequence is TGCAGCGTTCAGGGTCCGCCGTGGTACGAGCAGTACTTC. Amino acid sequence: CSVQGPPWYEQYF.

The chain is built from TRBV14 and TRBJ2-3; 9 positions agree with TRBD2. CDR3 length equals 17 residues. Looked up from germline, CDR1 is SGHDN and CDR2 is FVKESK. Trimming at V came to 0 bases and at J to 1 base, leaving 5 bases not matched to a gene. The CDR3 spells CASSQDLRTSGTDTQYF. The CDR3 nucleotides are TGTGCCAGCAGCCAAGATCTTCGGACTAGCGGCACAGATACGCAGTATTTT.

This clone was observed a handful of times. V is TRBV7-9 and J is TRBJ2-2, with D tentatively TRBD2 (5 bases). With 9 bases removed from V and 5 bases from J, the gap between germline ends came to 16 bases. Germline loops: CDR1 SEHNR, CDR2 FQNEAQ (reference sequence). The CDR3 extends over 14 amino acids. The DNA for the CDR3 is TGTGCCAGTGGGATCGCTACGGGGACCGGGGAGCTGTTTTTT. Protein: CASGIATGTGELFF.

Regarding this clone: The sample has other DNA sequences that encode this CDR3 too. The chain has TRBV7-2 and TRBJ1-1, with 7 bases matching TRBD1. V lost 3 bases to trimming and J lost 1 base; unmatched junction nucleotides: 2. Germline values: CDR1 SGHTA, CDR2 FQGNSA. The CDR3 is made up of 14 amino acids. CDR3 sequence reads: CASSFGTANTEAFF. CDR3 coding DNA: TGTGCCAGCAGCTTCGGGACAGCGAACACTGAAGCTTTCTTT.

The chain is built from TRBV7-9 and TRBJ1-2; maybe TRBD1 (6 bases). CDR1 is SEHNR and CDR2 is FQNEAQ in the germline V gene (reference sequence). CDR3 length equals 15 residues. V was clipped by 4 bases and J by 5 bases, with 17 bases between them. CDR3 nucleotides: TGTGCCAGCAGCTCCACAGCCGGGACAAGTTATGGCTACACCTTC. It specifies CASSSTAGTSYGYTF.

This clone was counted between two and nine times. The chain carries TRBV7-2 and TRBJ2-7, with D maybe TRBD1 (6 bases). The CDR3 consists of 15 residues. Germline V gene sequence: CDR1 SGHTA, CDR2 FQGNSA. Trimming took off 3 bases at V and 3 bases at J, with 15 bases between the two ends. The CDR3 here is CASSFRQGTNYEQYF. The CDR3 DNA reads TGTGCCAGCAGCTTCCGCCAGGGGACAAACTACGAGCAGTACTTC.

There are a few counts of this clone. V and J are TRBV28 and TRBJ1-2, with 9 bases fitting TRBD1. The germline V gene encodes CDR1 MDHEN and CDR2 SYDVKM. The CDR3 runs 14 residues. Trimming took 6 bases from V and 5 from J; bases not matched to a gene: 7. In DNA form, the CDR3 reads TGTGCCAGCAGCCCGGGACAGGGCAGATATGGCTACACCTTC. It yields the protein CASSPGQGRYGYTF.

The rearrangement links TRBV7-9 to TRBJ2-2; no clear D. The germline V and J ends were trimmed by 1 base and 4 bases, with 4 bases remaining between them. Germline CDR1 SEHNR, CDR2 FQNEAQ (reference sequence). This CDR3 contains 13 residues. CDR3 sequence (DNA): TGTGCCAGCAGCTTAGGGGCCACCGGGGAGCTGTTTTTT. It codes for CASSLGATGELFF.

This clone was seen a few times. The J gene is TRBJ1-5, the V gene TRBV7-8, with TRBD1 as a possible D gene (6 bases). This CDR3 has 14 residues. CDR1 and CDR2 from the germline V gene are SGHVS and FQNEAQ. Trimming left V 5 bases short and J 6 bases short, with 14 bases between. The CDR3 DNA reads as TGTGCCAGCAGCCCATTCCAGGGGAGTCAGCCCCAGCATTTT. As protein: CASSPFQGSQPQHF. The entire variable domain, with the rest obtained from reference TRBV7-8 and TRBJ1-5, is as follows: GAGVSQSPRYKVAKRGQDVALRCDPISGHVSLFWYQQALGQGPEFLTYFQNEAQLDKSGLPSDRFFAERPEGSVSTLKIQRTQQEDSAVYLCASSPFQGSQPQHFGDGTRLSIL.

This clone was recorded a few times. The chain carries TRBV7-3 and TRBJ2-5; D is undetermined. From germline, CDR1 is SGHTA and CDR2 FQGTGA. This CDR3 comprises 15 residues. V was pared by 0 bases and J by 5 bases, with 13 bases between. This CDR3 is CASSLTTGERETQYF. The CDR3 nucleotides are TGTGCCAGCAGCTTAACGACGGGTGAAAGGGAGACCCAGTACTTC.

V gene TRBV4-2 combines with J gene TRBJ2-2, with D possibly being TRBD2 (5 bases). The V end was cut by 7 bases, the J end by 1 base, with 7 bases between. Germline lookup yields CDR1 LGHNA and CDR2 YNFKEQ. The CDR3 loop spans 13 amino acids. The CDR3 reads CASTRGNTGELFF. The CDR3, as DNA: TGTGCCAGCACTCGGGGGAACACCGGGGAGCTGTTTTTT.

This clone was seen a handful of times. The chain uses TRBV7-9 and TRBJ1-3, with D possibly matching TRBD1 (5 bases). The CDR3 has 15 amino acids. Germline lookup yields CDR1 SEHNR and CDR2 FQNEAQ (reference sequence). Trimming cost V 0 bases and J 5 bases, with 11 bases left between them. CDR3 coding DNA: TGTGCCAGCAGCTTAGCGCTAGGGGAGCGAAACACCATATATTTT. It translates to CASSLALGERNTIYF.

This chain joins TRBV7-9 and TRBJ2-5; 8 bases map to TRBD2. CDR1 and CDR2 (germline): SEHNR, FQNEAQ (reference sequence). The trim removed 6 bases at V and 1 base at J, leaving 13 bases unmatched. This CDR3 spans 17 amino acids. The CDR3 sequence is CASSRAVISGVQETQYF. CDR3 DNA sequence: TGTGCCAGCAGTCGGGCCGTGATTAGCGGGGTCCAAGAGACCCAGTACTTC.

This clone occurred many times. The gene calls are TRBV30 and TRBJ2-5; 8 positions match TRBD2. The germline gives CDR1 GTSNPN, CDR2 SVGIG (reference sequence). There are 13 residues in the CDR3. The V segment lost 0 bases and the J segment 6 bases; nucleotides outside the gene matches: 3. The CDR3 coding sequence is TGTGCCTGGAGTGTAAGCGGGAGAAAGACCCAGTACTTC. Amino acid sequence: CAWSVSGRKTQYF.

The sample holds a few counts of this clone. CDR3 DNA: TGTGCCAGCAGTCCCTCTAGCGGGGGGCCTTACAATGAGCAGTTCTTC. Residues: CASSPSSGGPYNEQFF. The genes are TRBV27 and TRBJ2-1; 11 bases map to TRBD2. The CDR3 length is 16 residues. Trimming removed 5 bases from V and 4 bases from J; junction bases left unmatched: 7. Germline lookup yields CDR1 MNHEY and CDR2 SMNVEV (reference sequence).

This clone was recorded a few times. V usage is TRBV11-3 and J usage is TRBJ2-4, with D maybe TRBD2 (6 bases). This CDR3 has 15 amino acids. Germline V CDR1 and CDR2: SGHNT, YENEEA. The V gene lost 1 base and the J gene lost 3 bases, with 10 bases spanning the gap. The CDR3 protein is CASSLAGSGKNIQYF. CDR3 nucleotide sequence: TGTGCCAGCAGCTTAGCGGGTAGCGGCAAAAACATTCAGTACTTC.

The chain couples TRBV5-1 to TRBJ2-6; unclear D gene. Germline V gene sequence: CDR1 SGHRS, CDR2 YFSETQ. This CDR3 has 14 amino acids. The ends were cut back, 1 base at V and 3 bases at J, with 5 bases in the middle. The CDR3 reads CASSLILGANVLTF. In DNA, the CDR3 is TGCGCCAGCAGCTTGATTCTTGGGGCCAACGTCCTGACTTTC.

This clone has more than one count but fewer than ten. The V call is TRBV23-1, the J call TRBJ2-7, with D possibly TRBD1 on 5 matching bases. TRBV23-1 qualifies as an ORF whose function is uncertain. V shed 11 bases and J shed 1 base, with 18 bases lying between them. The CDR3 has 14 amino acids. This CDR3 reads CALLKRTPSYEQYF. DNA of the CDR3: TGCGCCCTCCTTAAAAGGACACCTTCCTACGAGCAGTACTTC.

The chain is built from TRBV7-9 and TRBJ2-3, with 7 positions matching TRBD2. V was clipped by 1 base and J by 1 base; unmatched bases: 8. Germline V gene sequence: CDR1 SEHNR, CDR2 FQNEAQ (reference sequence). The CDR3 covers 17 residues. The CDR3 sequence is CASSLGMASGRTDTQYF. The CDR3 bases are TGTGCCAGCAGCTTAGGGATGGCTAGCGGACGCACAGATACGCAGTATTTT.

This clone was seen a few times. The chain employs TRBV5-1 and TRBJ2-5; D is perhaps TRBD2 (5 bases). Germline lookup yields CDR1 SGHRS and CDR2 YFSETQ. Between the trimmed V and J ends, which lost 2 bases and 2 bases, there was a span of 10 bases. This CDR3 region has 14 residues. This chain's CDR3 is CASSFREAQETQYF. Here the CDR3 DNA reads TGCGCCAGCAGCTTCCGGGAAGCGCAAGAGACCCAGTACTTC.